This T cell receptor beta chain was obtained from a study of blood T cell repertoires in COVID-19. Background on the study: Donors in the United States, Italy and Spain gave samples during acute or convalescent COVID-19.

This clone was seen a few times. Methods used by the authors: Scientists estimated how many nucleated cells there were by amplifying reference gene primers. Measured with immunoSEQ multiplex PCR; TCRdb has only the in-frame clones, and not every one. That table furnishes V, J and clone size, whereas the DNA furnished D and trimming. This sample has approximately 340,000 clones, with roughly 86% found just once. Seattle patient enrollment occurred during active infection, with longitudinal follow-up thereafter. There are 12 residues in the CDR3. Germline-derived CDR1 and CDR2 are WSHSY and SAAADI. Trimming removed 8 bases at V and 4 bases at J, with 12 bases between.

The genes are TRBV10-2 and TRBJ2-7; a weak D match, TRBD1 (6 bases). Sequenced input: peripheral blood. This receptor was identified in a man under 40 with COVID-19, enrolled during active disease. The CDR3 loop reads CASQPDRYEQYF. The CDR3 nucleotides are TGCGCCAGCCAGCCCGACAGGTACGAGCAGTACTTC.